This TCR beta chain was recorded in a study of cytomegalovirus exposure and HLA in healthy donors. Across the study: Among about 179 million T cells, an earlier analysis found approximately 110 million unique TCR beta sequences.

Notes on this clone: The antigen is not known.

Donors had nominal health at sampling but likely had unrecorded immune exposures. Whole-study results and caveats: Most TCR sequences showed up rarely, but some public TCRs showed up in many donors. Earlier analysis found most TCR beta V segments productive about 90% or about 30% of the time.

The PCR had 60 Vbeta and 13 Jbeta primers. Repertoires were generated with immunoSEQ multiplex PCR, while TCRdb's copy carries only in-frame clones and drops some. The sample contains 200,000 to 250,000 clones, 75% to 85% of which appear only once. The V end lost 2 bases, the J end lost 2 bases, and 7 bases lay between the germline ends. Germline V gene lookup returns CDR1 LNHNV and CDR2 YYDKDF (reference sequence). This CDR3 comprises 13 residues. Source material: PBMCs. The receptor's source is a woman between 40 and 55 years old in good health and CMV-seronegative. This sequence joins TRBV15 and TRBJ2-7; D is ambiguous. In nucleotides, the CDR3 is TGTGCCACCAGCAGACCCCTAGCCTACGAGCAGTACTTC. Translation: CATSRPLAYEQYF.